This entry lists 3 T cell receptor beta chains sequenced from one sample in a study of OX40 agonist ivuxolimab in advanced cancers. The protocol was immunoSEQ multiplex PCR, while the TCRdb copy is restricted to in-frame clones and leaves out a portion. The sample lists 60,000 or so clones, approximately 77% seen once, with under 0.6% in the top ten. The sample here was CD4+ or CD8+ T cells sorted from blood, taken in a trial of the OX40 agonist ivuxolimab. These receptors all come from an adult with an advanced solid tumor such as melanoma, head and neck, liver or kidney cancer.

The chain carries TRBV7-2 and TRBJ1-1; D might be TRBD1 (5 bases). The CDR3 is made up of 14 amino acids. Per germline, CDR1 SGHTA and CDR2 FQGNSA. V dropped 2 bases and J dropped 4 bases, with 11 bases sitting between them. The CDR3 is CASSLLAGPTEAFF. DNA of the CDR3: TGTGCCAGCAGCTTATTGGCGGGACCCACTGAAGCTTTCTTT.

On this clone: The same CDR3 can be traced to other DNA sequences in this sample. The rearrangement links TRBV28 to TRBJ1-5, with D unresolved. This CDR3 spans 11 amino acids. Looked up from germline, CDR1 is MDHEN and CDR2 is SYDVKM. V was cut by 9 bases and J by 4 bases, with 7 bases left in between. CDR3 amino acids: CASSGNQPQHF. DNA of the CDR3: TGTGCCAGTTCAGGAAATCAGCCCCAGCATTTT.

The gene calls are TRBV5-1 and TRBJ2-3; D might be TRBD1 (6 bases). This CDR3 region has 13 residues. CDR1 and CDR2 from the germline V gene are SGHRS and YFSETQ. V was cut by 0 bases and J by 5 bases, with 7 bases left in between. The CDR3 region has the DNA TGCGCCAGCAGCTTGGCCAGGGGAGATACGCAGTATTTT. Its translation is CASSLARGDTQYF.